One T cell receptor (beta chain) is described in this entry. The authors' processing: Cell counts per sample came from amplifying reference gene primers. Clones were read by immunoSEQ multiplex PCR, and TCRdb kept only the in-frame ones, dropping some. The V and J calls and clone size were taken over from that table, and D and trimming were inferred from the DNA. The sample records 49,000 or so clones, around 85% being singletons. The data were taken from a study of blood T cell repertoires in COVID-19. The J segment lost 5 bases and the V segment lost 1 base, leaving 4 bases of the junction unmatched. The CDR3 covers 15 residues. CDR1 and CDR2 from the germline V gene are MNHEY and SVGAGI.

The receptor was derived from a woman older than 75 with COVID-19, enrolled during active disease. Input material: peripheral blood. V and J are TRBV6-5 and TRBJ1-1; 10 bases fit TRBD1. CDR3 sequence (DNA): TGTGCCAGCAGTTACTGGACAGGGGGAGGAACTGAAGCTTTCTTT. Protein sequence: CASSYWTGGGTEAFF.